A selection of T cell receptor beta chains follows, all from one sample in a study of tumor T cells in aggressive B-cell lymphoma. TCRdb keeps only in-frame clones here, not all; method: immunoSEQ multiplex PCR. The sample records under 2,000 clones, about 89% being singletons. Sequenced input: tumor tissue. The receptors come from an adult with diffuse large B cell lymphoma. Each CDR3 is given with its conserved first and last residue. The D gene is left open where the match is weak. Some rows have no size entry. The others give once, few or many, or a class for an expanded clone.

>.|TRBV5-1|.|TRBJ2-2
CASSLGQTTAGELFF
TGCGCCAGCAGCTTGGGCCAAACGACAGCCGGGGAGCTGTTTTTT
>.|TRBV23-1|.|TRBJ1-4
CASSQSRMQGSNEKLFF
TGCGCCAGCAGTCAATCGCGGATGCAGGGATCTAATGAAAAACTGTTTTTT
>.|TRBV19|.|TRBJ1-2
CASSTRVNYGYTF
TGTGCCAGTAGTACCAGGGTTAACTATGGCTACACCTTC
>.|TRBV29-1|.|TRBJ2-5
CSVQGALETQYF
TGCAGCGTACAGGGTGCTTTGGAGACCCAGTACTTC
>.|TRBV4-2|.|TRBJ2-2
CASSQDWSFPTGELFF
TGTGCCAGCAGCCAAGATTGGAGCTTCCCAACCGGGGAGCTGTTTTTT
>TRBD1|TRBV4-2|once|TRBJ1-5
CASSPLGQGANQPQHF
TGTGCCAGCAGCCCCTTGGGACAGGGAGCAAATCAGCCCCAGCATTTT
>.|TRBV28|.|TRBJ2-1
CAGSGENEQFF
TGTGCCGGGTCAGGGGAAAATGAGCAGTTCTTC
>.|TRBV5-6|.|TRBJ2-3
CEYSYSTDTQYF
TGTGAATATAGTTACAGCACAGATACGCAGTATTTT
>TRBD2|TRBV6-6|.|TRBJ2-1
CASSGTSGNNEQFF
TGTGCCAGCAGTGGGACTAGCGGGAACAATGAGCAGTTCTTC
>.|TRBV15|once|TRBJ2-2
CATSPGLTGELFF
TGTGCCACCAGTCCGGGTTTGACCGGGGAGCTGTTTTTT
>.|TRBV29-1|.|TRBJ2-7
CSADAGFGEQYF
TGCAGCGCCGACGCAGGGTTCGGCGAGCAGTACTTC
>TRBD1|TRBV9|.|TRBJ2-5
CASSVRSMETGGQETQYF
TGTGCCAGCAGCGTAAGGTCCATGGAGACAGGGGGCCAAGAGACCCAGTACTTC
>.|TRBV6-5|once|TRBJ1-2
CASSYSMGAMGYTF
TGTGCCAGCAGTTACTCGATGGGAGCTATGGGCTACACCTTC
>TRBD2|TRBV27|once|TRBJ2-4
CASSQTSGLAKNIQYF
TGTGCCAGCAGCCAGACTAGCGGCCTAGCCAAAAACATTCAGTACTTC